Below, one TCR beta chain is given with its context. No antigen is known for it. This sample was included in a study of cytomegalovirus exposure and HLA in healthy donors. CDR3 length: 16 amino acids. V lost 3 bases to trimming and J lost 4 bases; unmatched junction nucleotides: 7. CDR1 is SGDLS and CDR2 is YYNGEE in the germline V gene. Amplification used 60 Vbeta primers and 13 Jbeta primers. Here immunoSEQ multiplex PCR was the method, and the copy in TCRdb shows in-frame clones only, minus some. The repertoire holds some 130,000 clones, with about four fifths as singletons. Findings and caveats of the study: When a later analysis was performed, an Asian-associated ancestry cluster reportedly had fewer N-insertions than the approximately 600-donor mean.

This sequence joins TRBV9 and TRBJ2-3; 11 nucleotides agree with TRBD2. The sequenced sample was PBMCs. The sequence derives from a male donor in good health and CMV-seropositive. The CDR3 loop is CASSDTSGSPADTQYF. The CDR3 DNA follows: TGTGCCAGCAGCGACACTAGCGGGAGCCCCGCAGATACGCAGTATTTT.